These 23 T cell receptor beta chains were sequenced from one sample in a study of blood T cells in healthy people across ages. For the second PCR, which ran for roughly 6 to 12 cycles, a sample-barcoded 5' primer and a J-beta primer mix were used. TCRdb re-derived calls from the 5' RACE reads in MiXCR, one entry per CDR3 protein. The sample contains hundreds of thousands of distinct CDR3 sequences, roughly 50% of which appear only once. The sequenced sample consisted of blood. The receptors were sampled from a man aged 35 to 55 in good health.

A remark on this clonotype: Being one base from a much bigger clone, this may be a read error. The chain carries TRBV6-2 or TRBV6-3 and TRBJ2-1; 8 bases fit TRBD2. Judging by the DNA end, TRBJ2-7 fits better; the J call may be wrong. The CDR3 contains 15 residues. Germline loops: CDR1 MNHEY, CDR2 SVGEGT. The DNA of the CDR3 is TGTGCCAGCCAGGTCGAGCTAGCGGGTTACAATGAGCAGTACTTC. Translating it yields CASQVELAGYNEQYF.

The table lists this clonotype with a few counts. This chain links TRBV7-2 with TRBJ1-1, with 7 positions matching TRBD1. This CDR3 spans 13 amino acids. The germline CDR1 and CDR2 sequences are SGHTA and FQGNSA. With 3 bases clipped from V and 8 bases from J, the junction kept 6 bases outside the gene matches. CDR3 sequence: CASSFRRGQEAFF. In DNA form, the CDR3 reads TGTGCCAGCAGCTTTCGTAGGGGACAGGAAGCTTTCTTT.

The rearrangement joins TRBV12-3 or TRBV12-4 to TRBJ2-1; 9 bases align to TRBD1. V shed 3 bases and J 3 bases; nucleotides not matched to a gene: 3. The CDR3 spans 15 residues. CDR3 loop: CASSFMGQGYNEQFF. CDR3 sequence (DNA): TGTGCCAGCAGTTTTATGGGACAGGGCTACAATGAGCAGTTCTTC.

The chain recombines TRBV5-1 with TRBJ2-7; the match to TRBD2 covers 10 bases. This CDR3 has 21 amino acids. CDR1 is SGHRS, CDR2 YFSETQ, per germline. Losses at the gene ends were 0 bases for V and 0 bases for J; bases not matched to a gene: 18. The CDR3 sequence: CASSLGVAGGIRQINSYEQYF. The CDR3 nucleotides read TGCGCCAGCAGCTTGGGAGTAGCGGGAGGAATAAGACAAATTAACTCCTACGAGCAGTACTTC.

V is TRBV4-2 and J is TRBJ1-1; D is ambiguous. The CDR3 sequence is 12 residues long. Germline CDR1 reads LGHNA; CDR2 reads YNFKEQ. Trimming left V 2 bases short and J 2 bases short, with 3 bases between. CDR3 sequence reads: CASSQYNTEAFF. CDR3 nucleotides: TGTGCCAGCAGCCAATATAACACTGAAGCTTTCTTT.

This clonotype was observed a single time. CDR3 bases: TGTGCCAGCAGCGTAGGGGGGAGGGCGACCCAGTACTTC. This codes for CASSVGGRATQYF. J is TRBJ2-5 and V is TRBV6-1; a weak D match, TRBD2 (7 bases). The CDR3 has 13 amino acids. Germline CDR1 MNHNS, CDR2 SASEGT. The V end was cut by 6 bases, the J end by 7 bases, with 15 bases between.

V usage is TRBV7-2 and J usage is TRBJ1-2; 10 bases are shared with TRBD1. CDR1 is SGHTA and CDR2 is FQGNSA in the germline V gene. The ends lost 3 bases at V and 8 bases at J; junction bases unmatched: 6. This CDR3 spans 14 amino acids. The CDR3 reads CASSFSGTGDGYTF. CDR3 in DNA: TGTGCCAGCAGCTTTTCCGGGACAGGGGACGGCTACACCTTC. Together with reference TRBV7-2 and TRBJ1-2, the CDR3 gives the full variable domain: GAGVSQSPSNKVTEKGKDVELRCDPISGHTALYWYRQSLGQGLEFLIYFQGNSAPDKSGLPSDRFSAERTGGSVSTLTIQRTQQEDSAVYLCASSFSGTGDGYTFGSGTRLTVV.

The DNA for the CDR3 is TGCAGCGTTGGAGGGGGGATGACAGGGGGTATTGGGGAGACCCAGTACTTC. Translated, it gives CSVGGGMTGGIGETQYF. The chain employs TRBV29-1 and TRBJ2-5, with TRBD1 matching over 9 bases. After removal of 4 bases from V and 5 bases from J, the junction contained 17 bases not matched to a gene. Germline V lookup: CDR1 SQVTM, CDR2 ANQGSEA. The CDR3 extends over 17 amino acids.

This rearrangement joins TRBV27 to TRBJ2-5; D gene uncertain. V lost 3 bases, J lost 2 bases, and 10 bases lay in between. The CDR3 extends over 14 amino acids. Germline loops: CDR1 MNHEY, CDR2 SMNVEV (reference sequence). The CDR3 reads CASSFARQQETQYF. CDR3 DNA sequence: TGTGCCAGCAGTTTCGCCCGCCAACAAGAGACCCAGTACTTC.

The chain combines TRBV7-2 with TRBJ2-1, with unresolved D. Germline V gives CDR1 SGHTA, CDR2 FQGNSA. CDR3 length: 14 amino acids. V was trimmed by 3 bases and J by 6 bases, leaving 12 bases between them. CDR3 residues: CASSFIIGSNEQFF. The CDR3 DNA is TGTGCCAGCAGCTTTATCATAGGAAGCAATGAGCAGTTCTTC.

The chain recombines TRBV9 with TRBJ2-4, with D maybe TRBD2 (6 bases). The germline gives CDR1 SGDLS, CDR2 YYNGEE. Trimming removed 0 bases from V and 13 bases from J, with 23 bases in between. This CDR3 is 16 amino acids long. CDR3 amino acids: CASSVERGITYNEQYF. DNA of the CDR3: TGTGCCAGCAGCGTAGAACGCGGGATAACCTACAATGAGCAGTACTTC.

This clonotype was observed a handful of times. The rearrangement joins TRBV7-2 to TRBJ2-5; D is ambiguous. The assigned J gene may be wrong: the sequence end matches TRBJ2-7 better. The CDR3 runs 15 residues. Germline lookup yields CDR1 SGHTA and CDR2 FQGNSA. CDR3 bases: TGTGCCAGCAGCTTAGATGCGGCCCCGGGTAGCGAGCAGTACTTC. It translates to CASSLDAAPGSEQYF.

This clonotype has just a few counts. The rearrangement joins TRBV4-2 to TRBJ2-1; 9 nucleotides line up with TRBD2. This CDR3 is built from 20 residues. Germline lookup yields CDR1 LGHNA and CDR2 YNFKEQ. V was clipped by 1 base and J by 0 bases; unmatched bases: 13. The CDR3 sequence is CASSQGEGLAALGSYNEQFF. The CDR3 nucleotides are TGTGCCAGCAGCCAAGGCGAGGGACTAGCAGCCCTTGGCTCCTACAATGAGCAGTTCTTC.

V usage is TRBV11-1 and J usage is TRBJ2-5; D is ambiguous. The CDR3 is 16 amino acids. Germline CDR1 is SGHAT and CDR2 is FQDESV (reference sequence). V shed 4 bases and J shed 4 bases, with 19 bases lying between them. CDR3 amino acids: CASSSRAQLWAETQYF. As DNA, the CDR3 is TGTGCCAGCAGCTCACGGGCCCAACTCTGGGCAGAGACCCAGTACTTC.

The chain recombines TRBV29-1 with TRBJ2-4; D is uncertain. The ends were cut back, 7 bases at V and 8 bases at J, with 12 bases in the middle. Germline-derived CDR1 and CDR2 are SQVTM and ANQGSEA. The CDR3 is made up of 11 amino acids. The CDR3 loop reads CSGTALDIQYF. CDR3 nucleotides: TGCAGCGGAACAGCGTTGGACATTCAGTACTTC.

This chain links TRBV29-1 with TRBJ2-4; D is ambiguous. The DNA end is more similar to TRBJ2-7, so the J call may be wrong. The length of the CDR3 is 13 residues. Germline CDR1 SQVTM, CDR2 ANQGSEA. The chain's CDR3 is CSVAMTAAYEQYF. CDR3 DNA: TGCAGCGTCGCGATGACCGCCGCCTACGAGCAGTACTTC.

This CDR3 is CSAILSSGSDTQYF. In nucleotides, the CDR3 is TGCAGTGCTATTCTTTCTTCGGGATCAGATACGCAGTATTTT. The rearrangement links TRBV20-1 to TRBJ2-3; D might be TRBD2 (5 bases). The CDR3 spans 14 residues. V was shortened by 4 bases and J by 4 bases, with 15 bases between the two germline ends. CDR1 is DFQATT, CDR2 SNEGSKA, per germline (reference sequence).

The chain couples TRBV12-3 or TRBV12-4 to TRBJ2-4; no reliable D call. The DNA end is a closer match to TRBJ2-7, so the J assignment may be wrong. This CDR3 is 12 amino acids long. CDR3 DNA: TGTGCCAGCACCGCCCTAGGATACGAGCAGTACTTC. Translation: CASTALGYEQYF.

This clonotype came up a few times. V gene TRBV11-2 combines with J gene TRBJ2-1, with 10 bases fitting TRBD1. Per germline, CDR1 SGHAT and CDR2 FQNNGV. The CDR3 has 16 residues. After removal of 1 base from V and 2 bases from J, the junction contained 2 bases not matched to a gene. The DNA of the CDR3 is TGTGCCAGCAGCTTAGCCGGGACAGGGGCCTACAATGAGCAGTTCTTC. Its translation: CASSLAGTGAYNEQFF.

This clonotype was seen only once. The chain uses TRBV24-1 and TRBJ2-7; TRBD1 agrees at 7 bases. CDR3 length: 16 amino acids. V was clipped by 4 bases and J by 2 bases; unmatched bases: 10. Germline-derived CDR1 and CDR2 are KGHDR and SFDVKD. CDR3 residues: CATSDSRDSLPYEQYF. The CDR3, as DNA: TGTGCCACCAGTGACTCCCGGGACAGCTTACCCTACGAGCAGTACTTC.

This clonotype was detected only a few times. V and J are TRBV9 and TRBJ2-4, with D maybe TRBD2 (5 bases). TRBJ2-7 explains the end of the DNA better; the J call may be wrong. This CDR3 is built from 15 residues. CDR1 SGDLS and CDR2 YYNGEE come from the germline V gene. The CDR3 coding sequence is TGTGCCAGCAGCGTAGGGAGGATGTCCTCCTACGAGCAGTACTTC. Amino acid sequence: CASSVGRMSSYEQYF.

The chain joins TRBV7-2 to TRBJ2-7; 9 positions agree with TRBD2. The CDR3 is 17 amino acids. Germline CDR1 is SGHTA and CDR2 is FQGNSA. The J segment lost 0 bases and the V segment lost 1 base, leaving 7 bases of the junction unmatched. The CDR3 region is CASSLVGLAGPSYEQYF. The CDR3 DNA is TGTGCCAGCAGCTTAGTCGGTCTAGCGGGACCCTCCTACGAGCAGTACTTC.

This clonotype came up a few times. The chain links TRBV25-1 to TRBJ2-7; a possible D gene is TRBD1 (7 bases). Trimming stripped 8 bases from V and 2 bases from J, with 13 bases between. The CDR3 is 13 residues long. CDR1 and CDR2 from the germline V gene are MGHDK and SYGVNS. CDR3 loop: CASRRDSTYEQYF. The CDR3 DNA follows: TGTGCCAGCCGGAGGGACAGTACCTACGAGCAGTACTTC.